This T cell receptor (beta chain) was identified during a study of a mutant IDH1 vaccine in newly diagnosed glioma. Study-level information: Vaccines began 4-6 weeks after radiotherapy alone, or with temozolomide cycles. Antecedent treatment encompassed radiotherapy, temozolomide, or their combination; the majority received both. General observations from the study: Vaccination induced immune responses in around 93% of patients.

Time point noted: week 5, during vaccination. In the vaccine, a single dose held 300 ug of the mutant IDH1 20-mer peptide, along with topical imiquimod. Those who donated had recent WHO grade 3 or 4 IDH1-mutant, ATRX-lost astrocytomas. Assay: immunoSEQ multiplex PCR; the TCRdb copy retains only in-frame clones and omits some. The sample includes 30,000 to 35,000 clones, approximately 50% of them seen just once. Concerning this clone itself: The antigen is undetermined.

CDR1 is MNHEY, CDR2 SVGAGI, per germline. Unmatched junction bases numbered 3, after V lost 5 bases and J lost 4 bases. CDR3 length: 13 residues. The input for sequencing was PBMCs, taken from a glioma patient whose treatment included an IDH1 peptide vaccine. The rearrangement joins TRBV6-5 to TRBJ1-2; 8 nucleotides align to TRBD1. The clonotype comes from a woman under 30 with glioma. CDR3 region: CASSRTGPYGYTF. DNA of the CDR3: TGTGCCAGCAGTCGGACAGGGCCCTATGGCTACACCTTC.